These T cell receptor beta chains were read from a single sample in a study of blood T cell repertoires in COVID-19. The table came from immunoSEQ multiplex PCR; TCRdb's copy has only in-frame clones and leaves some out. Of under 200,000 clones listed, about 87% are singletons. Sequencing input: peripheral blood. The receptors come from a man aged 60 to 75 with acute or convalescent COVID-19. Both conserved end residues are part of each CDR3. D genes are given only for firm matches. Part of the rows lack a size; the others show once, few, many or a class for expanded clones.

>TRBV30|once|.|TRBJ1-1
CAWSVGKGTNTEAFF
TGTGCCTGGAGTGTAGGGAAGGGGACTAACACTGAAGCTTTCTTT
>TRBV7-2|.|.|TRBJ1-1
CASSVTYNTEAFF
TGTGCCAGCAGCGTTACATACAACACTGAAGCTTTCTTT
>TRBV27|.|TRBD1|TRBJ1-5
CASSAGTGGYQPQHF
TGTGCCAGCAGCGCCGGGACAGGGGGGTATCAGCCCCAGCATTTT
>TRBV6-1|.|.|TRBJ1-2
CASSEVTVYGYTF
TGTGCCAGCAGTGAAGTAACAGTCTATGGCTACACCTTC
>TRBV5-1|.|.|TRBJ1-2
CASSLLPGLINYGYTF
TGCGCCAGCAGCCTGCTACCGGGACTGATCAACTATGGCTACACCTTC
>TRBV5-1|few|.|TRBJ1-1
CASSLGQPSTEAFF
TGCGCCAGCAGCTTGGGACAGCCCAGCACTGAAGCTTTCTTT
>TRBV6-5|.|TRBD1|TRBJ1-1
CASSLRGELTEAFF
TGTGCCAGCAGTCTCAGGGGGGAACTCACTGAAGCTTTCTTT
>TRBV10-3|many|.|TRBJ1-6
CAISEFEESSPLHF
TGTGCCATCAGTGAGTTTGAAGAGAGTTCACCCCTCCACTTT
>TRBV11-1|.|TRBD1|TRBJ1-2
CASSFRGNYGYTF
TGTGCCAGCAGCTTCAGGGGGAACTATGGCTACACCTTC
>TRBV27|.|TRBD1|TRBJ1-1
CASSLAWTGGQWDTEAFF
TGTGCCAGCAGTTTGGCTTGGACAGGGGGCCAATGGGACACTGAAGCTTTCTTT
>TRBV6-2/TRBV6-3|.|TRBD1|TRBJ2-2
CASSYLPGGVPGELFF
TGTGCCAGCAGTTATTTGCCAGGGGGCGTACCCGGGGAGCTGTTTTTT
>TRBV19|few|TRBD2|TRBJ2-5
CASSIDREGRQTQYF
TGTGCCAGTAGTATAGATCGGGAGGGCAGACAGACCCAGTACTTC
>TRBV5-6|.|TRBD1|TRBJ2-3
CVSLDRGLPTDTQYF
TGTGTCTCCCTCGACAGGGGCCTTCCCACAGATACGCAGTATTTT
>TRBV6-5|.|TRBD1|TRBJ2-7
CASRSRDRGHEQYF
TGTGCCAGCAGAAGCCGGGACAGGGGCCACGAGCAGTACTTC
>TRBV2|.|TRBD2|TRBJ2-1
CASSRGDYDEQFF
TGTGCCAGCAGCCGGGGGGACTACGATGAGCAGTTCTTC
>TRBV30|.|.|TRBJ2-5
CAWSVQGGLQETQYF
TGTGCCTGGAGTGTACAGGGGGGGCTCCAAGAGACCCAGTACTTC
>TRBV9|.|.|TRBJ1-2
CASSVAQGNYGYTF
TGTGCCAGCAGCGTAGCCCAGGGAAACTATGGCTACACCTTC
>TRBV5-4|.|TRBD2|TRBJ2-2
CASSSGLAGNTGELFF
TGTGCCAGCAGCTCGGGACTAGCGGGCAACACCGGGGAGCTGTTTTTT
>TRBV6-6|few|TRBD2|TRBJ2-1
CASSSGLAGGRNEQFF
TGTGCCAGCAGTTCGGGACTAGCGGGAGGGAGAAATGAGCAGTTCTTC
>TRBV20-1|.|TRBD1|TRBJ2-5
CSASGTGDPQETQYF
TGCAGTGCTAGTGGGACAGGGGACCCACAAGAGACCCAGTACTTC
>TRBV15|.|.|TRBJ1-2
CATSGWTLTNYGYTF
TGTGCCACCAGCGGCTGGACATTAACTAACTATGGCTACACCTTC
>TRBV2|.|.|TRBJ1-5
CASTDGFGQPQHF
TGTGCCAGCACAGACGGGTTTGGTCAGCCCCAGCATTTT
>TRBV5-1|once|.|TRBJ1-3
CASSLVPSGNTIYF
TGCGCCAGCAGCTTGGTCCCTTCTGGAAACACCATATATTTT
>TRBV5-1|.|TRBD2|TRBJ2-1
CASSSRLAGGTQYNEQFF
TGCGCCAGCAGCTCTCGACTAGCGGGGGGGACTCAGTACAATGAGCAGTTCTTC
>TRBV9|.|.|TRBJ2-7
CASSTQDRPVPYEQYF
TGTGCCAGCAGCACCCAAGACAGGCCCGTCCCCTACGAGCAGTACTTC
>TRBV7-9|.|TRBD2|TRBJ2-1
CASSFSGGYNEQFF
TGTGCCAGCAGCTTCAGCGGGGGGTACAATGAGCAGTTCTTC
>TRBV24-1|once|TRBD2|TRBJ2-2
CATSIPGTSGPGELFF
TGTGCCACCAGTATACCCGGGACTAGCGGACCCGGGGAGCTGTTTTTT
>TRBV5-4|.|TRBD1|TRBJ1-2
CASSKPGQGALGYTF
TGTGCCAGCAGCAAGCCGGGACAGGGGGCGCTTGGCTACACCTTC
>TRBV3-1/TRBV3-2|once|TRBD2|TRBJ2-1
CASSQLGGGIYNEQFF
TGTGCCAGCAGCCAACTCGGCGGGGGGATCTACAATGAGCAGTTCTTC
>TRBV27|.|.|TRBJ1-2
CASSSLIQGFGYGYTF
TGTGCCAGCAGTTCCTTAATACAGGGATTTGGCTATGGCTACACCTTC